One sample yielded the 26 T cell receptor beta chains listed below, sequenced in a study of glioma-infiltrating T cells. Amplification of TCR alpha and beta CDR3 regions from RNA used iRepertoire nested multiplex PCR. TCRdb recomputed calls from the multiplex PCR reads with MiXCR, one row per CDR3 protein. The table lists around 180,000 distinct CDR3 sequences, around 40% of them singletons. The sequencing input was glioma tissue, nonneoplastic brain tissue, or PBMCs (not recorded which). These receptor sequences come from a human donor with low-grade glioma or glioblastoma, undergoing nonglioma brain surgery, or in good health (not recorded which).

A remark on this clonotype: It may be a read error: a sequence one base away is much more abundant. The V call is TRBV3-1, the J call TRBJ1-5, with D unclear. The CDR3 is 13 residues long. From germline, CDR1 is LGHDT and CDR2 YNNKEL (reference sequence). The CDR3 bases are TGTGCCAGCAGCCAAGATATGAATCAGCCCCGGCATTTT. Its translation: CASSQDMNQPRHF.

V is TRBV7-9 and J is TRBJ2-7, with 11 bases lining up with TRBD2. Germline assignment: CDR1 SEHNR and CDR2 FQNEAQ (reference sequence). V lost 6 bases to trimming and J lost 1 base; unmatched junction nucleotides: 8. CDR3 length: 16 amino acids. CDR3 sequence (DNA): TGTGCCAGCAGTAGCGGGGGGGGAGGTCAGTCCTACGAGCAGTACTTC. Amino acid sequence: CASSSGGGGQSYEQYF.

The gene calls are TRBV11-2 and TRBJ2-2; D is ambiguous. Germline V gene data show CDR1 as SGHAT and CDR2 as FQNNGV. This CDR3 spans 14 amino acids. Trimming took 5 bases from V and 1 from J, leaving 8 bases between them. The CDR3 nucleotides are TGTGCCAGCAGCCGCGCGGAGAACACCGGGGAGCTGTTTTTT. This gives the protein CASSRAENTGELFF. Based on the CDR3 plus reference TRBV11-2 and TRBJ2-2, the full variable domain is EAGVAQSPRYKIIEKRQSVAFWCNPISGHATLYWYQQILGQGPKLLIQFQNNGVVDDSQLPKDRFSAERLKGVDSTLKIQPAKLEDSAVYLCASSRAENTGELFFGEGSRLTVL.

This clonotype was counted only a few times. V and J are TRBV9 and TRBJ1-1, with unresolved D. The germline V gene encodes CDR1 SGDLS and CDR2 YYNGEE. CDR3 length equals 15 residues. The V end lost 0 bases, the J end lost 3 bases, and 12 bases lay between the germline ends. The CDR3 DNA follows: TGTGCCAGCAGCGTAGAGGACCAGAGGGACACTGAAGCTTTCTTT. It codes for CASSVEDQRDTEAFF.

This clonotype has at least ten counts. V usage is TRBV20-1 and J usage is TRBJ2-1, with 13 bases fitting TRBD2. The germline CDR1 and CDR2 sequences are DFQATT and SNEGSKA (reference sequence). V dropped 0 bases and J dropped 12; count of bases not matched to a gene: 8. The CDR3 consists of 15 residues. Written as DNA, the CDR3 is TGCAGTGCTAGAGAAGGGACTAGCGGGAACGAGGTGCAGTTCTTC. Protein: CSAREGTSGNEVQFF.

This clonotype has at least ten counts. The genes are TRBV20-1 and TRBJ2-7; TRBD2 might be the D (6 bases). The CDR3 totals 14 residues. V was clipped by 5 bases and J by 2 bases, with 16 bases between them. In germline, CDR1 is DFQATT, CDR2 SNEGSKA (reference sequence). The CDR3 is CSAPRERVPYEQYF. The CDR3 DNA reads as TGCAGTGCTCCTCGGGAGAGGGTTCCCTACGAGCAGTACTTC.

The chain links TRBV2 to TRBJ1-1, with D hard to call. CDR1 is SNHLY and CDR2 is FYNNEI in the germline V gene. The CDR3 is 12 amino acids. V was trimmed by 4 bases and J by 7 bases, leaving 10 bases between them. CDR3 region: CASSAVTGEAFF. The CDR3 nucleotides read TGTGCCAGCAGTGCCGTGACGGGTGAAGCTTTCTTT.

The V gene is TRBV7-2, the J gene TRBJ1-5; 7 bases are a match to TRBD1. This CDR3 has 16 amino acids. CDR1 SGHTA and CDR2 FQGNSA come from the germline V gene. Trimming took 5 bases from V and 4 from J; bases not matched to a gene: 11. CDR3 protein: CASSRRGGGYNQPQHF. The CDR3 coding sequence is TGTGCCAGCAGCCGCCGCGGAGGGGGCTATAATCAGCCCCAGCATTTT.

To note about this clonotype: At one end the junction does not follow the germline gene, possibly because of a read error. This rearrangement joins TRBV12-3 or TRBV12-4 to TRBJ1-1, with a possible D match to TRBD1 (5 bases). The CDR3 contains 14 residues. CDR3 residues: CASLQGSSNTEALF. The CDR3 coding sequence is TGTGCCAGCCTCCAGGGATCCTCGAACACTGAAGCTTTATTT.

Regarding this clonotype: A much larger clone is a single base away; this may be a read error. This chain connects TRBV28 to TRBJ2-1, with D hard to call. The germline gives CDR1 MDHEN, CDR2 SYDVKM. CDR3 length: 12 residues. V was cut by 10 bases and J by 12 bases, with 19 bases left in between. The CDR3 loop reads CATFGPGFVQFF. Here the CDR3 DNA reads TGTGCCACTTTTGGTCCTGGCTTTGTGCAGTTCTTC. The whole variable domain, filled in from reference TRBV28 and TRBJ2-1, reads DVKVTQSSRYLVKRTGEKVFLECVQDMDHENMFWYRQDPGLGLRLIYFSYDVKMKEKGDIPEGYSVSREKKERFSLILESASTNQTSMYLCATFGPGFVQFFGPGTRLTVL.

This clonotype was observed many times. V is TRBV27 and J is TRBJ2-1; D is ambiguous. V was cut by 5 bases and J by 9 bases, with 29 bases left in between. This CDR3 contains 18 residues. CDR1 MNHEY and CDR2 SMNVEV come from the germline V gene (reference sequence). CDR3 sequence reads: CASSLRYEVKVFGVEQFF. As DNA, the CDR3 is TGTGCCAGCAGTCTCCGTTATGAGGTTAAGGTCTTCGGTGTTGAGCAGTTCTTC.

This clonotype came up many times. The chain couples TRBV18 to TRBJ2-5; a possible D gene is TRBD2 (6 bases). V was clipped by 5 bases and J by 3 bases, with 13 bases between them. There are 14 residues in the CDR3. The germline V gene encodes CDR1 KGHSH and CDR2 LQKENI. The CDR3 here is CASSAIGLKETQYF. CDR3 DNA: TGTGCCAGCTCAGCTATTGGACTAAAAGAGACCCAGTACTTC.

Points on this clonotype: Given a much more abundant clone one base away, this may be a read error. The V gene is TRBV29-1, the J gene TRBJ2-1; D remains unclear. The V gene's germline CDR1 is SQVTM and CDR2 ANQGSEA. This CDR3 has 13 amino acids. DNA for the CDR3: TGCATCGTTCAGCAATACTCCTACAATGAGCAGTTCTTC. Translating gives CIVQQYSYNEQFF.

This clonotype was picked up many times. The chain recombines TRBV20-1 with TRBJ2-1; TRBD2 aligns across 11 bases. This CDR3 is 15 amino acids long. CDR1 DFQATT and CDR2 SNEGSKA come from the germline V gene (reference sequence). V shed 5 bases and J 7 bases; nucleotides not matched to a gene: 10. CDR3: CSARKTSGMWNEQFF. The CDR3 DNA reads TGCAGTGCTCGGAAGACTAGCGGGATGTGGAATGAGCAGTTCTTC.

V and J are TRBV4-1 and TRBJ2-7; 10 nucleotides agree with TRBD2. CDR3 length: 16 residues. Trimming removed 1 base from V and 1 base from J; junction bases left unmatched: 4. The germline V gene has CDR1 MGHRA and CDR2 YSYEKL. The CDR3 is CASSQVLSGRSYEQYF. The CDR3 region has the DNA TGCGCCAGCAGCCAAGTGCTTAGCGGGAGGTCCTACGAGCAGTACTTC.

This clonotype showed up many times. The chain uses TRBV27 and TRBJ2-7; 9 nucleotides agree with TRBD1. The CDR3 extends over 16 amino acids. Per germline, CDR1 MNHEY and CDR2 SMNVEV (reference sequence). V shed 2 bases, J shed 5 bases, and the junction held 10 bases outside the gene matches. The CDR3 DNA sequence: TGTGCCAGCAGTTTAGATTTTGACAGGGGGTACGACGAGCAGTACTTC. The encoded protein is CASSLDFDRGYDEQYF.

Comment on this clonotype: A much larger clone is a single base away; this may be a read error. The CDR3 carries no conserved terminal phenylalanine or tryptophan, so it likely arises from a read error. The rearrangement uses TRBV28 and TRBJ2-7; D uncertain. Germline assignment: CDR1 MDHEN and CDR2 SYDVKM. The CDR3 length is 10 residues. Trimming shortened V by 3 bases and J by 5 bases, and 2 bases separated the two germline ends. CDR3 bases: TGTGCCAGCAGTTTCCACGAGCAGTACTCC. Translation gives CASSFHEQYS.

V and J are TRBV29-1 and TRBJ2-1; 10 bases map to TRBD1. Germline values: CDR1 SQVTM, CDR2 ANQGSEA. Trimming at V came to 2 bases and at J to 7 bases, leaving 5 bases not matched to a gene. The length of the CDR3 is 14 residues. The CDR3 DNA reads TGCAGCGTTGAACGGGACAGGGGATTGAATGAGCAGTTCTTC. It encodes CSVERDRGLNEQFF.

Regarding this clonotype: The missing conserved phenylalanine or tryptophan at the end of this CDR3 makes a read error likely. The V call is TRBV9, the J call TRBJ1-1; TRBD1 might be the D (5 bases). Per germline, CDR1 SGDLS and CDR2 YYNGEE. V was cut by 0 bases and J by 0 bases, with 15 bases left in between. CDR3 length: 17 residues. The DNA for the CDR3 is TGTGCCAGCAGCGTAGACCCCCCCTCAGGGCTGAACACTGAAGCTTTCTAT. Its translation is CASSVDPPSGLNTEAFY.

For this clonotype: With a much larger clone just one base away, this may be a read error. The chain couples TRBV10-3 to TRBJ1-2; no clear D. Germline V gene data show CDR1 as ENHRY and CDR2 as SYGVKD. This CDR3 is 15 amino acids long. CDR3 residues: CAIRESQDGRYGYTF. Here the CDR3 DNA reads TGTGCCATCAGAGAGTCCCAGGATGGACGGTATGGCTACACCTTC.

As regards this clonotype: This could be a read error, since a much larger clone is one nucleotide away. The rearrangement joins TRBV7-9 to TRBJ2-1; D not resolved. This CDR3 is 14 amino acids long. V dropped 4 bases and J dropped 10 bases, with 17 bases sitting between them. Germline-derived CDR1 and CDR2 are SEHNR and FQNEAQ (reference sequence). The CDR3 loop reads CASSSRAMSAEQFF. Written as DNA, the CDR3 is TGTGCCAGCAGCTCCCGGGCGATGAGTGCGGAGCAGTTCTTC. Complete variable domain (other parts from reference TRBV7-9 and TRBJ2-1): DTGVSQNPRHKITKRGQNVTFRCDPISEHNRLYWYRQTLGQGPEFLTYFQNEAQLEKSRLLSDRFSAERPKGSFSTLEIQRTEQGDSAMYLCASSSRAMSAEQFFGPGTRLTVL.

About this clonotype itself: Since a much larger clone is just one base distant, this may be a read error. V is TRBV2 and J is TRBJ2-3; D unresolved. The J call may be in error: the DNA end matches TRBJ1-5 better. The CDR3 runs 11 residues. Germline values: CDR1 SNHLY, CDR2 FYNNEI. DNA for the CDR3: TGTGCCAGCAGCCCAGTAGATACGCAGCATTTT. Its protein is CASSPVDTQHF.

The chain uses TRBV6-6 and TRBJ1-4; D unclear. Per germline, CDR1 MNHNY and CDR2 SVGAGI (reference sequence). The CDR3 spans 16 residues. V was cut by 2 bases and J by 4 bases, with 14 bases left in between. CDR3 in amino acids: CASSYPISGYNEKLFF. The DNA of the CDR3 is TGTGCCAGCAGTTACCCGATCAGCGGGTATAATGAAAAACTGTTTTTT.

The J gene is TRBJ2-3, the V gene TRBV2; the D call may be TRBD1 or TRBD2 (5 bases each). This CDR3 is 17 amino acids long. Germline CDR1 reads SNHLY; CDR2 reads FYNNEI. V was cut by 7 bases and J by 0 bases, with 20 bases left in between. The CDR3 nucleotides read TGTGCCAGCACCGAGGGGCAGGGCCGGATTAGCACAGATACGCAGTATTTT. Translating gives CASTEGQGRISTDTQYF.

This clonotype was seen repeatedly, ten times or more. The V gene is TRBV2, the J gene TRBJ2-1; D may be TRBD2 (6 bases). CDR3 size: 14 residues. The V end lost 2 bases, the J end lost 5 bases, and 10 bases lay between the germline ends. Germline V lookup: CDR1 SNHLY, CDR2 FYNNEI. This chain's CDR3 is CASSETSRDNEQFF. CDR3 in DNA: TGTGCCAGCAGTGAAACTAGCCGAGACAATGAGCAGTTCTTC.

As regards this clonotype: One base away lies a much larger clone, so this may be a sequencing read error. This chain uses TRBV2 with TRBJ2-7, with D perhaps matching TRBD1 (6 bases). The V end lost 4 bases, the J end lost 6 bases, and 19 bases lay between the germline ends. The germline gives CDR1 SNHLY, CDR2 FYNNEI. The CDR3 has 15 residues. The CDR3 region is CASSASSPGQIEQYF. CDR3 sequence (DNA): TGTGCCAGCAGTGCAAGCTCCCCGGGACAAATCGAGCAGTACTTC.